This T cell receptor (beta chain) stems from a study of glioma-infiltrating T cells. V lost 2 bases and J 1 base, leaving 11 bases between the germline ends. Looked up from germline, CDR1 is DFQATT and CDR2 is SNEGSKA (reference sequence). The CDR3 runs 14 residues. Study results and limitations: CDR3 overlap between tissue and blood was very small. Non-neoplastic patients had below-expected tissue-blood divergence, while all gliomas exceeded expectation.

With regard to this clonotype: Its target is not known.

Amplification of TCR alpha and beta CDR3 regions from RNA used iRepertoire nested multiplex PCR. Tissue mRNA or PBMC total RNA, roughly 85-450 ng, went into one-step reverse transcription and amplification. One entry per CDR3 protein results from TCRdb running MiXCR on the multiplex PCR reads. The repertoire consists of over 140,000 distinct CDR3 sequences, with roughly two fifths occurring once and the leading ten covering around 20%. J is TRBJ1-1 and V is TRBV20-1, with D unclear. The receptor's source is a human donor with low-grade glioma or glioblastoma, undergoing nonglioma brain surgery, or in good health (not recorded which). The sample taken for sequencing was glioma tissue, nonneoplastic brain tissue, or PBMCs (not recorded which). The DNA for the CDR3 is TGCAGTGCTAGAAGCGTCCTCGGGAACACTGAAGCTTTCTTT. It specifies CSARSVLGNTEAFF.